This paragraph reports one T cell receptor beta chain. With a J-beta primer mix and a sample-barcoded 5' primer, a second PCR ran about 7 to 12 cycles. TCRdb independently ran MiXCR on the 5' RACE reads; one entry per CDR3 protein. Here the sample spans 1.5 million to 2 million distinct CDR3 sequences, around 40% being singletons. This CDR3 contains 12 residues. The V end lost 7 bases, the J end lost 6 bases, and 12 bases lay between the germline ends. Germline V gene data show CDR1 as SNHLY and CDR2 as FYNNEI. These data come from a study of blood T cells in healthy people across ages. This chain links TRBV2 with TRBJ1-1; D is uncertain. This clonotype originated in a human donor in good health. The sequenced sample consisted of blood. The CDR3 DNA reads TGTGCCAGCATTTCAGAGGGCCCTGAAGCTTTCTTT. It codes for CASISEGPEAFF. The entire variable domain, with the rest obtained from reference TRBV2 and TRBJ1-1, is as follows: EPEVTQTPSHQVTQMGQEVILRCVPISNHLYFYWYRQILGQKVEFLVSFYNNEISEKSEIFDDQFSVERPDGSNFTLKIRSTKLEDSAMYFCASISEGPEAFFGQGTRLTVV.